This TCR beta chain stems from a study of T cells in Graves' hyperthyroidism and ophthalmopathy. The CDR3 regions of TCR beta were amplified from RNA transcripts. An initial round of RT-PCR targeting the TCR CDR3 relied on the HTBI primer set. Each CDR3 protein is one row after TCRdb ran MiXCR on the multiplex PCR reads. Of some 490,000 distinct CDR3 sequences in the sample, less than 25% were seen once. Between the trimmed V and J ends, which lost 7 bases and 5 bases, there was a span of 23 bases. Per the germline V gene, CDR1 is MNHNS and CDR2 is SASEGT. This CDR3 is 16 amino acids long. Comments on this clonotype: This may stem from a read error, because a much larger clone lies one nucleotide away. The conserved final phenylalanine or tryptophan is absent from the CDR3, which likely points to a read error.

Material for sequencing was blood. V usage is TRBV6-1 and J usage is TRBJ1-1, with D possibly TRBD1 on 5 matching bases. This sequence was found in a woman in her seventies with Graves' ophthalmopathy. The CDR3 loop is CASTQFGTPASTEAFL. CDR3 DNA: TGTGCCAGCACCCAATTCGGGACGCCGGCCTCAACTGAAGCTTTCCTT.